A single TCR beta chain is shown here with its context. Time point in this sample: after dendritic cell vaccination, including at tumor progression/relapse. These data belong to a study of glioma-infiltrating T cells after dendritic cell vaccination. Assay used: immunoSEQ multiplex PCR; TCRdb lists only in-frame clones, some missing. There are 100,000 to 120,000 clones in the sample; around 90% occur only once, and approximately 2.7% lies in the top ten. V shed 2 bases and J shed 0 bases, with 8 bases lying between them. Germline V CDR1 and CDR2: MGHDK, SYGVNS. The CDR3 is 15 amino acids. The chain employs TRBV25-1 and TRBJ2-1; tentative D call: TRBD2 (6 bases). The source is a human donor with glioblastoma. The sample here was blood, taken after dendritic cell vaccination. The CDR3 loop reads CASSETGVSYNEQFF. CDR3 bases: TGTGCCAGCAGTGAAACGGGGGTCTCCTACAATGAGCAGTTCTTC.